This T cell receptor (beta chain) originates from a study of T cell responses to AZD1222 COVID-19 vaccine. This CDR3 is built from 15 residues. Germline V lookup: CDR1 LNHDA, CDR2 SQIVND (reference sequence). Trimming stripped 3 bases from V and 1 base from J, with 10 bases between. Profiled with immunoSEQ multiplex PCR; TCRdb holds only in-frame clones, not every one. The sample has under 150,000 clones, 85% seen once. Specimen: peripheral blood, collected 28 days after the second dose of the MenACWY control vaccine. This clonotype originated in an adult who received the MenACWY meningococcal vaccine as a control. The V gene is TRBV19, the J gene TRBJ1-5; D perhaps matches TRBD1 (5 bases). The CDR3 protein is CASSMGRGSNQPQHF. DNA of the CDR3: TGTGCCAGTAGTATGGGTAGGGGAAGCAATCAGCCCCAGCATTTT.